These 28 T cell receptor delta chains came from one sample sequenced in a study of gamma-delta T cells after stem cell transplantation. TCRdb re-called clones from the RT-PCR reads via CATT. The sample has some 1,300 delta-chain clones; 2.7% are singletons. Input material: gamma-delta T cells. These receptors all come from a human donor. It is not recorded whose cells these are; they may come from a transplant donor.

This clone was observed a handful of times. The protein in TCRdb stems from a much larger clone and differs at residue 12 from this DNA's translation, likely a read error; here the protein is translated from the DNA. The CDR3 region has the DNA TGTGCCTGTGACCGGCTTGGCGTCACCGATAAACCCATCTTT. It specifies CACDRLGVTDKPIF. This chain uses TRDV2 with TRDJ1; D is uncertain. The CDR3 extends over 14 amino acids. Germline V gene lookup returns CDR1 GEAIGNYY and CDR2 EKD.

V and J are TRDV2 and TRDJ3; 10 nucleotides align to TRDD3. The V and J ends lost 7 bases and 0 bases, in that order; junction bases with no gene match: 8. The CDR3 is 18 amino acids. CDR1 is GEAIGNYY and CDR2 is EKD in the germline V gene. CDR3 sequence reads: CACRRLGDASWDTRQMFF. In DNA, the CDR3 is TGTGCCTGCCGGCGACTGGGGGATGCCTCCTGGGACACCCGACAGATGTTTTTC.

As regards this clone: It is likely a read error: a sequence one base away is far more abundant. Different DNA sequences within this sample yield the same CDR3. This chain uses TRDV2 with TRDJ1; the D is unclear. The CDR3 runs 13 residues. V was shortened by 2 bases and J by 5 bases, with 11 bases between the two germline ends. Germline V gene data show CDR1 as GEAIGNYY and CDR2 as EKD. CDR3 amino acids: CACDKLGSDKLIF. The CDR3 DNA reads TGTGCCTGTGACAAGCTTGGCTCGGATAAACTCATCTTT.

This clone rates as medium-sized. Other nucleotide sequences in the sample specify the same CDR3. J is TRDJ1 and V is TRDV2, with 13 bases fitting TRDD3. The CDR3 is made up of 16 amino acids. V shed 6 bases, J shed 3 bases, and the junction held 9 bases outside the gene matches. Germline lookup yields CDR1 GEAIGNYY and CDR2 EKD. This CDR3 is CACSVLGDTRADKLIF. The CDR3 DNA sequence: TGTGCCTGTTCGGTACTGGGGGATACGCGAGCCGATAAACTCATCTTT.

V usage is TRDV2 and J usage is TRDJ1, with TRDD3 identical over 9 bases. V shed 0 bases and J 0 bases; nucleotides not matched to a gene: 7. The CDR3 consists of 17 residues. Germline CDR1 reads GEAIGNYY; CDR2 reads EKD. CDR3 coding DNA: TGTGCCTGTGACACCTTGGGGGATAGGATGTACACCGATAAACTCATCTTT. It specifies CACDTLGDRMYTDKLIF.

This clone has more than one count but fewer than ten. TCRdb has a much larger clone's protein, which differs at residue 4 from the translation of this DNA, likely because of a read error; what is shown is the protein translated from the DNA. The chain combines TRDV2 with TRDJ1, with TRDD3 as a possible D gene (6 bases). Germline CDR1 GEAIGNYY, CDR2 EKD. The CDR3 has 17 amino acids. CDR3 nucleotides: TGTGCCTGTGGCACCCTTGAGGGGGACTCCCACACCGATAAACTCATCTTT. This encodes CACGTLEGDSHTDKLIF.

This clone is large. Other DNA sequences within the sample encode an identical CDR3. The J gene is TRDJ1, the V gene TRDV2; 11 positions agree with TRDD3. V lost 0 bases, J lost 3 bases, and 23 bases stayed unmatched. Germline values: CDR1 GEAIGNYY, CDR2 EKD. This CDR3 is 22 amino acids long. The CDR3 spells CACDTLPAPIGAGGYPADKLIF. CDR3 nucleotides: TGTGCCTGTGACACCCTTCCTGCTCCCATAGGGGCTGGGGGATACCCGGCCGATAAACTCATCTTT.

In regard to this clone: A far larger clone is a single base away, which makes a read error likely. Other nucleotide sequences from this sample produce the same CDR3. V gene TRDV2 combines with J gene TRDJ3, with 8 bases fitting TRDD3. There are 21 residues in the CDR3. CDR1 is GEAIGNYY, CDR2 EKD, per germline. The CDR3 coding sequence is TGTGCCTGCGACACGAGCGGTACTGGGGGGTCTAGCTCCTGGGACACCCGACAGATGTTTTTC. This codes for CACDTSGTGGSSSWDTRQMFF.

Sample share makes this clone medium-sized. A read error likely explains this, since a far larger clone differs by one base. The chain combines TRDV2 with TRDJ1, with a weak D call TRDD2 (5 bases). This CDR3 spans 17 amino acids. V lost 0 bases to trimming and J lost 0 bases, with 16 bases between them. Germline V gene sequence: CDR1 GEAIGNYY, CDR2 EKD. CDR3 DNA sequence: TGTGCCTGTGACACCGTGGAGCCTTCTTCTTACACCGATAAACTCATCTTT. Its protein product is CACDTVEPSSYTDKLIF.

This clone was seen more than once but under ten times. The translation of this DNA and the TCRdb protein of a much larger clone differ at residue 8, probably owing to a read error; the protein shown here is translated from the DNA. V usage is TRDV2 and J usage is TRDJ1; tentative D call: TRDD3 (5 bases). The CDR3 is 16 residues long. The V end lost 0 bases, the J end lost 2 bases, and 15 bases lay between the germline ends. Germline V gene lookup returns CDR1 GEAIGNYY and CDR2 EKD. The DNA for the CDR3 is TGTGCCTGTGACACCGCCTGGGTGGGGAGTACCGATAAACTCATCTTT. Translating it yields CACDTAWVGSTDKLIF.

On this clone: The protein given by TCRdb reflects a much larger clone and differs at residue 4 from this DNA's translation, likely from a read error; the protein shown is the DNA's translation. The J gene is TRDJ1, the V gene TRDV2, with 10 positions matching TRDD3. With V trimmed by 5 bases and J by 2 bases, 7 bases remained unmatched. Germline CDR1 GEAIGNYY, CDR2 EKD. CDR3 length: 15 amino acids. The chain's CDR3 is CACGALLGDTDKLIF. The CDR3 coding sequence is TGTGCCTGTGGCGCCTTACTGGGGGATACCGATAAACTCATCTTT.

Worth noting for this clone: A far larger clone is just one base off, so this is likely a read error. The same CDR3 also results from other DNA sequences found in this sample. As DNA, the CDR3 is TGTGCCTGTGACCTGATCGGACGCAGGGACACCGATAAACTCATCTTT. This gives the protein CACDLIGRRDTDKLIF. The rearrangement links TRDV2 to TRDJ1; D gene uncertain. Germline V gene data show CDR1 as GEAIGNYY and CDR2 as EKD. This CDR3 spans 16 amino acids. V dropped 3 bases and J dropped 0 bases, with 16 bases sitting between them.

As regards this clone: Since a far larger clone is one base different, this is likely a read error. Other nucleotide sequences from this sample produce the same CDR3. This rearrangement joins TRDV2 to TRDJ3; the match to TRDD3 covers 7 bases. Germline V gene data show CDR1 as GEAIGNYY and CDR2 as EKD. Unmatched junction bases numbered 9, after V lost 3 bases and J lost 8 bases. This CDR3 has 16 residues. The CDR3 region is CACDAVLGEYTRQMFF. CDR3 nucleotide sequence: TGTGCCTGTGACGCCGTATTGGGGGAGTACACCCGACAGATGTTTTTC.

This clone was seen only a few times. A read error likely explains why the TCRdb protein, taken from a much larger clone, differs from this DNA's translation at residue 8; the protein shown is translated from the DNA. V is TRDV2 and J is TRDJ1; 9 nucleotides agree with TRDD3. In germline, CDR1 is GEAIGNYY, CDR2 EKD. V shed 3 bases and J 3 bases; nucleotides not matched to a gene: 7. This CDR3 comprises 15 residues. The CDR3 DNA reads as TGTGCCTGTGACCGACTGGGGGAAATCTCCGATAAACTCATCTTT. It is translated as CACDRLGEISDKLIF.

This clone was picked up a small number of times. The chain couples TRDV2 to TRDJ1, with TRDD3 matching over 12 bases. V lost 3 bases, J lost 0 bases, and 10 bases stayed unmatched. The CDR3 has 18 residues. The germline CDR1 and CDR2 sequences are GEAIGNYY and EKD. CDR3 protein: CACDPLRLGDTNTDKLIF. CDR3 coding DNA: TGTGCCTGTGACCCCCTCCGACTGGGGGATACTAACACCGATAAACTCATCTTT.

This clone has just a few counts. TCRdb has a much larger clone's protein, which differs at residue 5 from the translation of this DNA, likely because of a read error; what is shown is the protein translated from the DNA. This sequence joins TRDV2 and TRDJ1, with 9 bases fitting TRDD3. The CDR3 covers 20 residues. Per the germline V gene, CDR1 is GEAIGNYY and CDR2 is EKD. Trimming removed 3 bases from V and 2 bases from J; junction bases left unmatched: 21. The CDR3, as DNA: TGTGCCTGTGACGCAATCCAATGGAGAGTCCCTGGGGGATTAACCGATAAACTCATCTTT. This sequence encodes CACDAIQWRVPGGLTDKLIF.

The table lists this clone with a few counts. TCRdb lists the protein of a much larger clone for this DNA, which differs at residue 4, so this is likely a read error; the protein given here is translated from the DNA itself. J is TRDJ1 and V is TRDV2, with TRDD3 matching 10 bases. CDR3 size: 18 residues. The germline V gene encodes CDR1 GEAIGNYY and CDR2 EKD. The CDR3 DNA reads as TGTGCCTGTGGCACCGTCGAGGGGGATACGCTGAGCACCGATAAACTCATCTTT. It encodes CACGTVEGDTLSTDKLIF.

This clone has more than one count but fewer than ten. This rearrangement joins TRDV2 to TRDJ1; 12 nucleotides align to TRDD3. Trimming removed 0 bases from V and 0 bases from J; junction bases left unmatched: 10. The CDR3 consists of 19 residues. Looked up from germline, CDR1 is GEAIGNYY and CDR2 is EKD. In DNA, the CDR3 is TGTGCCTGTGACACCGTTGAACTGGGGGATACCAAGGACACCGATAAACTCATCTTT. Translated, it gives CACDTVELGDTKDTDKLIF.

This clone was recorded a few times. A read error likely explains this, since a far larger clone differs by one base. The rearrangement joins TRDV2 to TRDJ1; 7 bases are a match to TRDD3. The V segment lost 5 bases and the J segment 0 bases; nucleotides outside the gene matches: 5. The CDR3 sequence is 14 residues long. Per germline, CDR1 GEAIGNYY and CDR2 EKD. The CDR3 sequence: CACGILGDTDKLIF. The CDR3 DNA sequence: TGTGCCTGTGGCATTCTGGGGGACACCGATAAACTCATCTTT.

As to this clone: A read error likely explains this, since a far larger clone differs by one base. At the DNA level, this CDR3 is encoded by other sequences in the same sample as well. The CDR3 is CACDTVLGDTRYTDKLIF. As DNA, the CDR3 is TGTGCCTGCGACACCGTACTGGGGGATACGAGATACACCGATAAACTCATCTTT. This sequence joins TRDV2 and TRDJ1, with 13 bases aligning to TRDD3. CDR1 is GEAIGNYY, CDR2 EKD, per germline. CDR3 size: 18 residues.

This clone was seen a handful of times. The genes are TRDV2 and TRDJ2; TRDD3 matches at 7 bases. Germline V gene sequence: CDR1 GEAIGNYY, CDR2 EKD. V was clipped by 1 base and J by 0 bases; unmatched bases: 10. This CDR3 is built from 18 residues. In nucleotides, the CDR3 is TGTGCCTGTGACACTCTGGGGGCCACCCCCTCTTTGACAGCACAACTCTTCTTT. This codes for CACDTLGATPSLTAQLFF.

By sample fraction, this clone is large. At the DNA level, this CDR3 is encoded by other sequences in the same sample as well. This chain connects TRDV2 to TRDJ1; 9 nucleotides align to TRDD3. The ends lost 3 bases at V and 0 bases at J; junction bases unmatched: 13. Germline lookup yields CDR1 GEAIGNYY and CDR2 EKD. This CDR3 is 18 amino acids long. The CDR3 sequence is CACDPVRGTGGHTDKLIF. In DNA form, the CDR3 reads TGTGCCTGTGACCCCGTCCGGGGGACTGGGGGACACACCGATAAACTCATCTTT.

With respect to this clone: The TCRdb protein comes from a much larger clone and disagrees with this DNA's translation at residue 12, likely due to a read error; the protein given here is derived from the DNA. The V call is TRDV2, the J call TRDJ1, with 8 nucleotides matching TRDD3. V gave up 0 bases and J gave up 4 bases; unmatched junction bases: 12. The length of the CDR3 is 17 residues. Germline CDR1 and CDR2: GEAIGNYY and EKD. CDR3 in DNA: TGTGCCTGTGACACCGCGGAACTACTGGGGGCCATCGATAAACTCATCTTT. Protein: CACDTAELLGAIDKLIF.

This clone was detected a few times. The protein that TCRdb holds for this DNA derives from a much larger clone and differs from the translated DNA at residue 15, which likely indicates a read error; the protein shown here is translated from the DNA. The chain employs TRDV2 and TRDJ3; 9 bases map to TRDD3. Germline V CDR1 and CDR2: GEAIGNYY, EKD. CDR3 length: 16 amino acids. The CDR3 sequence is CACDAVLGEYTRQMIF. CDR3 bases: TGTGCCTGTGACGCCGTACTGGGGGAGTACACCCGACAGATGATTTTC.

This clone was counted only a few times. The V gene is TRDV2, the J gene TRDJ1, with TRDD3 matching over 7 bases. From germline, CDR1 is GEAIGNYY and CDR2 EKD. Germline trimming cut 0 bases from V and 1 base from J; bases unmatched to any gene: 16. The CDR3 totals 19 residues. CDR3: CACDTVAGDNYGATDKLIF. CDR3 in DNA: TGTGCCTGTGACACCGTCGCTGGGGATAACTACGGGGCCACCGATAAACTCATCTTT.

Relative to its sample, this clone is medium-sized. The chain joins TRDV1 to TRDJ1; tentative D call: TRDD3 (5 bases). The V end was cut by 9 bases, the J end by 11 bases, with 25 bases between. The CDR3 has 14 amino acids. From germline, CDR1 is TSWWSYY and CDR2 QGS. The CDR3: CALWDQWPGVSLIF. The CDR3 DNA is TGTGCTCTCTGGGACCAATGGCCGGGGGTCTCCCTCATCTTT.

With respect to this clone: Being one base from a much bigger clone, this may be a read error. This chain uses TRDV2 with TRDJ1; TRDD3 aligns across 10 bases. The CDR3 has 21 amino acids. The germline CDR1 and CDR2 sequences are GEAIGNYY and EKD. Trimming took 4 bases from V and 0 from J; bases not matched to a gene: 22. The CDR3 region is CACDSVPLVLGDSEYTDKLIF. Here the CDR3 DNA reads TGTGCCTGTGATTCGGTCCCGTTAGTACTGGGGGATTCGGAGTACACCGATAAACTCATCTTT.

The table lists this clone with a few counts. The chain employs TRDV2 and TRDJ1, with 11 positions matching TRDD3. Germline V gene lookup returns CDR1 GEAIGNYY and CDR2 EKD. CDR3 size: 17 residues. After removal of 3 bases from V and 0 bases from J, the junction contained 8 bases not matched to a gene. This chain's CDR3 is CACDPVGDTPYTDKLIF. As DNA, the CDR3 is TGTGCCTGTGACCCAGTGGGGGATACGCCTTACACCGATAAACTCATCTTT.